This TCR beta chain is from a study of beta chain features in type 1 diabetes. Findings and limits, study-wide: The study found moderately but significantly shorter TCRB CDR3s in all four CD4+ subsets of Type 1 diabetes patients.

Looked up from germline, CDR1 is MNHEY and CDR2 is SMNVEV (reference sequence). The CDR3 contains 13 residues. V shed 5 bases and J 11 bases; nucleotides not matched to a gene: 11. Comment on this clone: Antigen specificity is unknown.

The sequenced template was cDNA made from the entire isolated RNA. Clones were sequenced by immunoSEQ multiplex PCR, and TCRdb holds only the in-frame ones, with some missing. The table records 400,000 or so clones, 9.6% of them present only once. The J gene is TRBJ1-1, the V gene TRBV27; the match to TRBD1 covers 7 bases. Sequenced material: central memory CD4+ T cells from blood. The sequence was obtained from a man aged 25 to 40 with type 1 diabetes. The CDR3 region has the DNA TGTGCCAGCAGTCCCGGGACAGCGGAGGAGGCTTTCTTT. Protein: CASSPGTAEEAFF.